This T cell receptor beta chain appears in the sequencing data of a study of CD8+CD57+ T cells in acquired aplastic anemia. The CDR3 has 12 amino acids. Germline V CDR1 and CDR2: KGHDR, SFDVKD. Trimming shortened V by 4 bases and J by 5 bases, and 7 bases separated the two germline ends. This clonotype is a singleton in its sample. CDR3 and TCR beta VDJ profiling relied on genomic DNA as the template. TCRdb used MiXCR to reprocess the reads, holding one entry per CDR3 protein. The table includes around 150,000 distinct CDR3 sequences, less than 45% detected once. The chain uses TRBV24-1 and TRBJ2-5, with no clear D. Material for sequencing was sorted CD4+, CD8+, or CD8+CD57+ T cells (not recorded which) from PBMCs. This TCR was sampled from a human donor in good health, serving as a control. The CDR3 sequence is CATSEGYETQYF. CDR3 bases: TGTGCCACCAGTGAAGGATATGAGACCCAGTACTTC.